The clone carrying this TCR beta chain was counted only a few times. The antigen is undetermined. This sample was taken from a study of identical twins. From the 5' RACE reads, TCRdb called clonotypes with MiXCR, one entry per CDR3 protein. The sample has about 1.7 million distinct CDR3 sequences, about 31% seen once. Notes on the study in general: Fewer insertions characterized abundant cord blood beta clonotypes, whereas memory repertoires showed none. Interpretation of the results relied on cross-sectional statistical analysis and not on following the same donors. There is a chance that invariant MAIT and iNKT cells partially muddied zero-insertion analyses.

There were only healthy Caucasians among the donors. The CDR3 sequence is 15 residues long. J gave up 3 bases and V 7 bases, and 9 bases lay outside the gene matches. Germline CDR1 reads SNHLY; CDR2 reads FYNNEI. The chain combines TRBV2 with TRBJ2-3; 8 bases fit TRBD2. The sequence derives from a newborn girl in good health. Specimen: cord blood. The CDR3 DNA reads TGTGCCAGCATCTTCCGGGGGGGCCGGACAGATACGCAGTATTTT. Its protein product is CASIFRGGRTDTQYF.